Listed below are T cell receptor beta chains from one sample, sequenced in a study of T cell repertoires in cytomegalovirus infection. Each CDR3 protein is one row after TCRdb ran MiXCR on the reads. The profile shows approximately 500,000 distinct CDR3 sequences, 16% of them singletons. Sequences were obtained from CD8+ T cells from PBMCs. These receptor sequences come from a human donor in good health (CMV status not recorded). Some clones in this sample may be carry-over from other donors' samples. CDR3s include the opening cysteine and the closing phenylalanine or tryptophan. The D gene is left open where the match is weak. The size of a clone is reported for some rows only, either as once, few or many, or as a class for expanded clones.

J	size	V	D	DNA	CDR3
TRBJ2-7	.	TRBV20-1	TRBD1	TGCAGCCCGAGGGGGCAGCACTACGAGCAGTACTTC	CSPRGQHYEQYF
TRBJ2-2	many	TRBV6-1	TRBD1	TGTGCCAGCAGTGCTTGGGACAGGGCGGGGACCGGGGAGCTGTTTTTT	CASSAWDRAGTGELFF
TRBJ1-1	many	TRBV27	.	TGTGCCAGCAGTCCGATGACATCTTCCTCGGACGCTGAAGCTTTCTTT	CASSPMTSSSDAEAFF
TRBJ2-3	many	TRBV7-8	TRBD1	TGTGCCAGCAGCACCCCGGGACAGGGGGTGACAGATACGCAGTATTTT	CASSTPGQGVTDTQYF
TRBJ1-6	many	TRBV27	.	TGTGCCAGCAGTTTACCGCCGGGATATAATTCACCCCTCCACTTT	CASSLPPGYNSPLHF
TRBJ1-2	once	TRBV11-2	.	TGTGCCAGCAGTTCGGCCGTTGATGGCTACACCTTC	CASSSAVDGYTF
TRBJ2-3	.	TRBV11-1	TRBD2	TGTGCCGGCAGCATTACTAGCGGGGGCCGCTTGAGCACAGATACGCAGTATTTT	CAGSITSGGRLSTDTQYF
TRBJ1-2	.	TRBV4-1	.	TGCGCAAGCAGCCAAGATGATCGGGCTCTCTACTATGGCTACACCTTC	CASSQDDRALYYGYTF
TRBJ2-7	.	TRBV7-9	.	TGTGCCAGCAGCTCCCCCTTGGTTGTAGCGGCCGAGCAGTACTTC	CASSSPLVVAAEQYF
TRBJ1-1	many	TRBV5-4	.	TGTGCCAGCAGCTTGACGACAGGGAACACTGAAGCTTTCTTT	CASSLTTGNTEAFF
TRBJ2-1	few	TRBV10-3	.	TGTGCCATCAGTGGCGGGGCTACCCATGAGCAGTTCTTC	CAISGGATHEQFF
TRBJ1-6	.	TRBV10-3	.	TGTGCCATCAGTGAGCGGTCCCCGGGGCCCTCACCCCTCCACTTT	CAISERSPGPSPLHF
TRBJ2-5	.	TRBV6-6	TRBD1	TGTGCCAGCAGCGGACGGACAGGCGAGGGGACCCAGTACTTC	CASSGRTGEGTQYF
TRBJ1-2	few	TRBV2	.	TGTGCCTCGACGGGGGTTGGGGGCTACACCTTC	CASTGVGGYTF
TRBJ2-7	.	TRBV27	.	TGTGCCAGCAGTTTAGGCCCGGGATTCGGGAAACTCGAGCAGTACTTC	CASSLGPGFGKLEQYF
TRBJ2-1	.	TRBV6-1	TRBD1	TGTGCCAGCAGCCCTCTACCCGGGACAGGGACGGGGAATGAGCAGTTCTTC	CASSPLPGTGTGNEQFF
TRBJ1-1	many	TRBV10-3	.	TGTGCCATCAGTGAGTCGTTGAGGGGAACAGGGTCGGCCACTGAAGCTTTCTTT	CAISESLRGTGSATEAFF
TRBJ2-5	many	TRBV6-2/TRBV6-3	.	TGTGCCAGCAGACTTCAGGGGAAAGTGGAGACCCAGTACTTC	CASRLQGKVETQYF
TRBJ2-1	.	TRBV29-1	.	TGCAGCGCCCCCTCTAGGGGTGAGCAGTTCTTC	CSAPSRGEQFF
TRBJ1-1	many	TRBV7-8	.	TGTGCCAGCAGCCAGTCGGGCCCGGGCCGGGGTTCTACTGAAGCTTTCTTT	CASSQSGPGRGSTEAFF
TRBJ2-7	.	TRBV18	.	TGTGCCAGCTCACCTAAGCGAGCGTCGAGGTACGAGCAGTACTTC	CASSPKRASRYEQYF
TRBJ2-7	few	TRBV3-1	TRBD2	TGTGCCAGCAGCCAAGATCCTGGGACTAGCGCGAACGAGCAGTACTTC	CASSQDPGTSANEQYF
TRBJ1-1	many	TRBV6-1	TRBD1	TGTGCCAGCAGGATAGGGACAGGAATGAACACTGAAGCTTTCTTT	CASRIGTGMNTEAFF
TRBJ1-2	.	TRBV12-5	.	TGTGCTAGTGGCGGAGAAGGGGGGCACTATGGCTACACCTTC	CASGGEGGHYGYTF
TRBJ1-6	few	TRBV25-1	TRBD1	TGTGCCAGCAGTGACCCCGGGACAGGGAGGACACCCCTCCACTTT	CASSDPGTGRTPLHF
TRBJ2-7	.	TRBV3-1	.	TGTGCCAGCAGCCAGGCGGCCTACGAGCAGTACTTC	CASSQAAYEQYF
TRBJ2-7	.	TRBV27	.	TGTGCCAGCAAGTATCGACAGAGCTACGAGCAGTACTTC	CASKYRQSYEQYF
TRBJ2-3	few	TRBV27	.	TGTGCCAGCAGCCCCGGACATCTCACAGATACGCAGTATTTT	CASSPGHLTDTQYF
TRBJ2-1	few	TRBV6-6	.	TGTGCCAGCAGCTGGCGGGACCTCAATGAGCAGTTCTTC	CASSWRDLNEQFF
TRBJ2-1	many	TRBV7-3	.	TGTGCCAGCAGCTTAGACGTCAGACTAGTGGGCAATGAGCAGTTCTTC	CASSLDVRLVGNEQFF
TRBJ1-6	many	TRBV12-3/TRBV12-4	TRBD1	TGTGCCAGCAGTTTAGCGGGTACAGGGGGGCAATCACCCCTCCACTTT	CASSLAGTGGQSPLHF
TRBJ1-4	few	TRBV15	.	TGTGCCACCAGTGGGGGCGCGAGTGGTGAAAAACTGTTTTTT	CATSGGASGEKLFF
TRBJ2-7	few	TRBV5-6	.	TGTGCCAGCAGCTTGTCGCAGGCCGCCTACGAGCAGTACTTC	CASSLSQAAYEQYF
TRBJ2-1	.	TRBV27	TRBD1	TGTGCCAGCAGTACACGGACGGACAGGGGGCAGTTCTTC	CASSTRTDRGQFF
TRBJ2-1	many	TRBV5-6	TRBD1	TGTGCCAGCAGCGTCTCACGATTCTACCCGGGACAGGGGTACAATGAGCAGTTCTTC	CASSVSRFYPGQGYNEQFF
TRBJ2-5	many	TRBV27	.	TGTGCCAGCAGTGTGACGGGACAAGAGACCCAGTACTTC	CASSVTGQETQYF
TRBJ2-3	.	TRBV29-1	.	TGCAGCGTTGAAGACTGGAGGGATAGCACAGATACGCAGTATTTT	CSVEDWRDSTDTQYF
TRBJ2-5	few	TRBV15	.	TGTGCCACCAGCAGAGCTGGAGCACAAGAGACCCAGTACTTC	CATSRAGAQETQYF
TRBJ2-5	many	TRBV4-2	TRBD2	TGTGCCAGCAGCCGGCGGACTAGCGGGACTCAAGAGACCCAGTACTTC	CASSRRTSGTQETQYF
TRBJ2-1	.	TRBV7-2	TRBD2	TGTGCCAGCAGCTGGATAGTGGGGGAGGGCTGCGATGAGCAGTTCTTC	CASSWIVGEGCDEQFF
TRBJ2-1	few	TRBV30	TRBD2	TGTGCCTGGAGAGCGACTAGCGGGATCCGCAATGAGCAGTTCTTC	CAWRATSGIRNEQFF